This record covers a single T cell receptor (beta chain). The data are from a study of blood T cell repertoires in COVID-19. With 4 bases removed from V and 8 bases from J, the gap between germline ends came to 17 bases. Germline lookup yields CDR1 SGHVS and CDR2 FNYEAQ. This CDR3 is 15 amino acids long. The protocol was immunoSEQ multiplex PCR, while the TCRdb copy is restricted to in-frame clones and leaves out a portion. The sample has some 190,000 clones, approximately 79% seen once; the top ten hold roughly 12%. This receptor was obtained from a woman aged 50 to 65 with acute or convalescent COVID-19. Sequencing was done on a sample of peripheral blood. V gene TRBV7-6 combines with J gene TRBJ1-4; tentatively, D is TRBD1 (6 bases). The CDR3 reads CASSSSAGQGEKLFF. CDR3 DNA: TGTGCCAGCAGCTCATCGGCCGGGCAGGGGGAAAAACTGTTTTTT.